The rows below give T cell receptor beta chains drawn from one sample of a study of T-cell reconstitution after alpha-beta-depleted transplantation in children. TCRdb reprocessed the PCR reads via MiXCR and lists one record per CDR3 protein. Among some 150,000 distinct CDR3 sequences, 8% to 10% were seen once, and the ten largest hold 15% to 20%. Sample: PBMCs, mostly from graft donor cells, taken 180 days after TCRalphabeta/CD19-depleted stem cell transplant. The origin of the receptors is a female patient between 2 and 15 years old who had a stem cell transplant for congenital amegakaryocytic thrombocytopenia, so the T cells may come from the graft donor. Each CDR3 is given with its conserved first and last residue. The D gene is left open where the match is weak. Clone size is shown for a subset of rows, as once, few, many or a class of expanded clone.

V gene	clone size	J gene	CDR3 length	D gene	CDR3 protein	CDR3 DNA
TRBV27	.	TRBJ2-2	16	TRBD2	CASSRGLAGYTGELFF	TGTGCCAGCAGCCGGGGACTAGCGGGTTATACCGGGGAGCTGTTTTTT
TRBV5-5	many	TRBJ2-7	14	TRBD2	CASSLSGGVHEQYF	TGTGCCAGCAGCTTAAGCGGGGGTGTTCACGAGCAGTACTTC
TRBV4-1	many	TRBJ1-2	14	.	CASSQELGFYGYTF	TGCGCCAGCAGCCAAGAGTTGGGGTTCTATGGCTACACCTTC
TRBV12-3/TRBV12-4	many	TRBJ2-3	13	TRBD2	CANGRSDVDTQYF	TGTGCCAACGGGAGGAGCGATGTAGATACGCAGTATTTT
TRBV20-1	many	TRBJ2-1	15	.	CSAKKAGQSYNEQFF	TGCAGTGCTAAAAAAGCGGGACAGTCCTACAATGAGCAGTTCTTC
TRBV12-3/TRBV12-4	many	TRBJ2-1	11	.	CASRRAGEQFF	TGTGCCAGCAGGCGGGCGGGTGAGCAGTTCTTC
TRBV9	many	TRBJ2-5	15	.	CASSVSGDSRETQYF	TGTGCCAGCAGCGTATCTGGAGACAGTAGGGAGACCCAGTACTTC
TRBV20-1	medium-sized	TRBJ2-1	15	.	CSAVPDYVSYNEQFF	TGCAGTGCTGTCCCCGACTACGTCTCCTACAATGAGCAGTTCTTC
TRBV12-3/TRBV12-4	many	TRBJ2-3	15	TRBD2	CASLRPGGPTDTQYF	TGTGCCAGCCTCCGGCCGGGAGGGCCAACAGATACGCAGTATTTT
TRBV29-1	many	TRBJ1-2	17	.	CSVEGGGGPRPNYGYTF	TGCAGCGTTGAAGGTGGTGGAGGCCCCAGGCCCAACTATGGCTACACCTTC
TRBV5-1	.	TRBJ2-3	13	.	CASRRARGDTQYF	TGCGCCAGCCGGCGGGCCCGAGGGGATACGCAGTATTTT
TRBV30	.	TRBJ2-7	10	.	CATGNYEQYF	TGCGCCACAGGGAACTACGAGCAGTACTTC
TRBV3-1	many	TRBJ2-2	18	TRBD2	CASSQVSGRAYYTGELFF	TGTGCCAGCAGCCAAGTGTCCGGGAGGGCCTATTACACCGGGGAGCTGTTTTTT
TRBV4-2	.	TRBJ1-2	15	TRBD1	CASSQGQGANYGYTF	TGTGCCAGCAGCCAAGGGCAGGGGGCCAACTATGGCTACACCTTC
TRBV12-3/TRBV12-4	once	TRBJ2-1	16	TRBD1	CATILLDRGQQSEQFF	TGTGCCACCATACTCTTGGACAGGGGGCAACAAAGTGAGCAGTTCTTC
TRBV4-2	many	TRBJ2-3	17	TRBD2	CASSHETSPPSTDTQYF	TGTGCCAGCAGCCATGAGACTAGCCCTCCTAGCACAGATACGCAGTATTTT
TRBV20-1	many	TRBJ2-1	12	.	CSARRGHNEQFF	TGCAGTGCTAGGCGGGGCCACAATGAGCAGTTCTTC
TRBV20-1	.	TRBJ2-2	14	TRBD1	CSAPGQGATGELFF	TGCAGTGCTCCGGGACAGGGAGCCACCGGGGAGCTGTTTTTT
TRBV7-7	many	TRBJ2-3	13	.	CASSYGRYDTQYF	TGTGCCAGCAGTTATGGACGATATGATACGCAGTATTTT
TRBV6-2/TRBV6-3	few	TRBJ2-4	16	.	CASSSLAVLAKNIQYF	TGTGCCAGCAGTTCTCTCGCGGTATTAGCCAAAAACATTCAGTACTTC
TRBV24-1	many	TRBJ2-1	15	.	CATSDLASPYNEQFF	TGTGCCACCAGTGATCTGGCTAGCCCTTACAATGAGCAGTTCTTC
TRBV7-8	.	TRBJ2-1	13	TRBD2	CASSSGLPNEQFF	TGTGCCAGCAGCTCGGGACTACCGAATGAGCAGTTCTTC
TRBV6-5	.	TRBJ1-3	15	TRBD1	CASSYSFHRGNIIYF	TGTGCCAGCAGTTACTCGTTTCACAGGGGGAACATCATATATTTT
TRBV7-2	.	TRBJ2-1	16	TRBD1	CASSARGDRGRDEQFF	TGTGCCAGCAGCGCTCGTGGGGACAGGGGGCGCGATGAGCAGTTCTTC
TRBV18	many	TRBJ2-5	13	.	CASSPQTQETQYF	TGTGCCAGCTCACCACAGACCCAAGAGACCCAGTACTTC
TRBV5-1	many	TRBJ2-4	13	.	CASSLGQRDIQYF	TGCGCCAGCAGCTTGGGACAGCGAGACATTCAGTACTTC
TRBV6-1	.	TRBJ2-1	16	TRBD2	CASRNGAGVVFDEQFF	TGTGCCAGCAGAAACGGGGCGGGAGTCGTCTTCGATGAGCAGTTCTTC
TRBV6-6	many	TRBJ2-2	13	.	CASTPRDTGELFF	TGTGCCAGCACCCCAAGGGACACCGGGGAGCTGTTTTTT
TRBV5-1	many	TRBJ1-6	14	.	CASSFPGGDSPLHF	TGCGCCAGCAGCTTTCCAGGCGGGGATTCACCCCTCCACTTT
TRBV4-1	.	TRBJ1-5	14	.	CASSQDRADQPQHF	TGCGCCAGCAGCCAAGACCGGGCAGATCAGCCCCAGCATTTT
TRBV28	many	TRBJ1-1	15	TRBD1	CASSSGGDIRLEAFF	TGTGCCAGCAGTTCAGGGGGGGACATAAGACTTGAAGCTTTCTTT
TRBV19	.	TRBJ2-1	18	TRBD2	CASRDVYLAGDSYNEQFF	TGTGCCAGTAGGGACGTCTACTTAGCGGGAGACTCCTACAATGAGCAGTTCTTC
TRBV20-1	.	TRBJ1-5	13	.	CSARQHSNQPQHF	TGCAGTGCTAGACAGCATAGCAATCAGCCCCAGCATTTT
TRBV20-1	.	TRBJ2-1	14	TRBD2	CSAVAGGSYNEQFF	TGCAGTGCCGTAGCGGGAGGCTCCTACAATGAGCAGTTCTTC
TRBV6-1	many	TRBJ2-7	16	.	CASSEHPRLDVYEQYF	TGTGCCAGCAGTGAACACCCAAGACTCGACGTTTACGAGCAGTACTTC
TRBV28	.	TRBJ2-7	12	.	CASSSHRLEQYF	TGTGCCAGCAGTTCTCACAGGCTCGAGCAGTACTTC
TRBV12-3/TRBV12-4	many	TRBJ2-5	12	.	CASSQAQETQYF	TGTGCCAGCAGCCAAGCCCAAGAGACCCAGTACTTC